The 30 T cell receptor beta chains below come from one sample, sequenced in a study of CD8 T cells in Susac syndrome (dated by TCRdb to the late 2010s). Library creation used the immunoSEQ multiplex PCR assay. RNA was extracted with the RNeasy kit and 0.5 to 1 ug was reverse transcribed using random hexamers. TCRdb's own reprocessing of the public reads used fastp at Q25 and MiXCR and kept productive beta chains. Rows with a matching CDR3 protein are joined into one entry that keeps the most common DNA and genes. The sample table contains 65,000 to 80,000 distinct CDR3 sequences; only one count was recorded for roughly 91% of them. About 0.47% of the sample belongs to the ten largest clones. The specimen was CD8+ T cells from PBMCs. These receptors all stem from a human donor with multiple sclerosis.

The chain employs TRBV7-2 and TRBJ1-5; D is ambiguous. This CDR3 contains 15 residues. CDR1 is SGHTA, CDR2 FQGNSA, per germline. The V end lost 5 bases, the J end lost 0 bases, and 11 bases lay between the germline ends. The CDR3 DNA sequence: TGTGCCAGCAGCCCCCAAGGGAGTAGCAATCAGCCCCAGCATTTT. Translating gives CASSPQGSSNQPQHF.

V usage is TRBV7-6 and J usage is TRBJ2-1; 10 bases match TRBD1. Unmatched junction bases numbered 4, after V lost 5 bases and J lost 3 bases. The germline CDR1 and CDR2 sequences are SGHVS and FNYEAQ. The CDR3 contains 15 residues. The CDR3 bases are TGTGCCAGCAGCCCCGGACAGGGGGTCTACAATGAGCAGTTCTTC. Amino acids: CASSPGQGVYNEQFF.

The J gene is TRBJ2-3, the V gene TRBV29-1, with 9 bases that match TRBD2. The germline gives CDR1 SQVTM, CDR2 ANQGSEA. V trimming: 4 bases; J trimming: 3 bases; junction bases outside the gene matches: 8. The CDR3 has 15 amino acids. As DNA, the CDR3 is TGCAGCGTTGCCGGGACTAGCAGGGCGACAGATACGCAGTATTTT. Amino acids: CSVAGTSRATDTQYF.

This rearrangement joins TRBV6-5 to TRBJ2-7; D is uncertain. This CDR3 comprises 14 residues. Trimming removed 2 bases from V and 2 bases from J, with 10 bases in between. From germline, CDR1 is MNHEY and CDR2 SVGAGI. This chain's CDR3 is CASSYGRAAYEQYF. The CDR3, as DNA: TGTGCCAGCAGTTACGGTCGAGCCGCCTACGAGCAGTACTTC.

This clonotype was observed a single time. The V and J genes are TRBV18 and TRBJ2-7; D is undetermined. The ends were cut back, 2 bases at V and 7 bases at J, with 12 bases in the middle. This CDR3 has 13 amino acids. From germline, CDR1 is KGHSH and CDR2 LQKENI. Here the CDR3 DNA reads TGTGCCAGCTCACCAGAGAGGCTCGATGAGCAGTACTTC. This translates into CASSPERLDEQYF.

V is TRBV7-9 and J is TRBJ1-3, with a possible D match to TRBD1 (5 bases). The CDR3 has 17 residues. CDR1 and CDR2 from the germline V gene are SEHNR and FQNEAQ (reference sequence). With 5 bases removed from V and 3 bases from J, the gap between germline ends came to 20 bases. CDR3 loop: CASSTPPRQGGGNTIYF. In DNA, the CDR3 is TGTGCCAGCAGCACTCCCCCCCGGCAGGGTGGTGGAAACACCATATATTTT.

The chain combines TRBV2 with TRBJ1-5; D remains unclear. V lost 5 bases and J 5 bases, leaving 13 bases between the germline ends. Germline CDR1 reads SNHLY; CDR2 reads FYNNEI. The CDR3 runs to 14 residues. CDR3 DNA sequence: TGTGCCAGCAGTATGACGCTGGGATATCAGCCCCAGCATTTT. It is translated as CASSMTLGYQPQHF.

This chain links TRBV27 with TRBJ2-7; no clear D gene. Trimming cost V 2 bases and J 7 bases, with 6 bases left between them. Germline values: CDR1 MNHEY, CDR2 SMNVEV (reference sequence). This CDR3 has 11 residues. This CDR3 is CASSLVWEQYF. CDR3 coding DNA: TGTGCCAGCAGTTTAGTGTGGGAGCAGTACTTC.

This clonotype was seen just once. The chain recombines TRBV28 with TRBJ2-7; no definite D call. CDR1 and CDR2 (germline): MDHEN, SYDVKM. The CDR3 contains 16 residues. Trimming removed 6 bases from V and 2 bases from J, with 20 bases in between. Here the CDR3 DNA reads TGTGCCAGCAGCTCCAGGTTCGAAGGGTACACCTACGAGCAGTACTTC. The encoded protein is CASSSRFEGYTYEQYF.

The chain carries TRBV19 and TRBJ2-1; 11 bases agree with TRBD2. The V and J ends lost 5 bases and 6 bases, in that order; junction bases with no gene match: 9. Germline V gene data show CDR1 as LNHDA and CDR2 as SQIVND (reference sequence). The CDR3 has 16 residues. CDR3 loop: CASSVAPGLAVNEQFF. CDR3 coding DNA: TGTGCCAGTAGTGTTGCCCCGGGACTAGCGGTCAATGAGCAGTTCTTC.

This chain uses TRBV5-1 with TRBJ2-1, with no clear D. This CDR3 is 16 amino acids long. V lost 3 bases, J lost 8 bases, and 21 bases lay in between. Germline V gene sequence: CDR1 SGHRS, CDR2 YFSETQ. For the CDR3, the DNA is TGCGCCAGCAGCTGCCCCATTCAGGCTGGGTGCGATGAGCAGTTCTTC. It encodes CASSCPIQAGCDEQFF.

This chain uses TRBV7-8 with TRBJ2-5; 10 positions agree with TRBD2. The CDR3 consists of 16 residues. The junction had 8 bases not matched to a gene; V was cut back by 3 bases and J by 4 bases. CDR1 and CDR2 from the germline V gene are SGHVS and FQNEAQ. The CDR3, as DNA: TGTGCCAGCAGCTTTAGGGCTAGCGGGAGCCGAGAGACCCAGTACTTC. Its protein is CASSFRASGSRETQYF.

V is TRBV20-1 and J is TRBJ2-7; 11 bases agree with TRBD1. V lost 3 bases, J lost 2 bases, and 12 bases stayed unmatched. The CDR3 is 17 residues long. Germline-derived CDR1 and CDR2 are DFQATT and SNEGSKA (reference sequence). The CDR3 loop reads CSARGDRGMRVPYEQYF. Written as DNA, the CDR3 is TGCAGTGCTAGGGGGGACAGGGGGATGCGTGTCCCCTACGAGCAGTACTTC.

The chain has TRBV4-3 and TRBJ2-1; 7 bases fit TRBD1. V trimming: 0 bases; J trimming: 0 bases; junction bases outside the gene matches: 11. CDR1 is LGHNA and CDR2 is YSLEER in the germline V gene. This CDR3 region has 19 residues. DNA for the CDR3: TGCGCCAGCAGCCAAGATAGGGGACAGAGCCTCAGCTCCTACAATGAGCAGTTCTTC. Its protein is CASSQDRGQSLSSYNEQFF.

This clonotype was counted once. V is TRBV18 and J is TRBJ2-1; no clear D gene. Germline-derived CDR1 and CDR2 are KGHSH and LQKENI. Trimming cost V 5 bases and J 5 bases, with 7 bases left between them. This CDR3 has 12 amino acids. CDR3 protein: CASSRENNEQFF. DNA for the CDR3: TGTGCCAGCTCAAGAGAAAACAATGAGCAGTTCTTC.

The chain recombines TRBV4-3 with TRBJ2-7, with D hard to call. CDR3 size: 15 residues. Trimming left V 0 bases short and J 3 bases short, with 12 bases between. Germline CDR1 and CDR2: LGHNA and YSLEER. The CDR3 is CASSQDLTVYYEQYF. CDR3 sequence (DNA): TGCGCCAGCAGCCAAGATCTAACAGTTTACTACGAGCAGTACTTC.

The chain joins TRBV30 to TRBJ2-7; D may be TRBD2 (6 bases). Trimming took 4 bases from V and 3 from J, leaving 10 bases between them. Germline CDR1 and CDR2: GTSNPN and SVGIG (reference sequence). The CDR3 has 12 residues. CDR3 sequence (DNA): TGTGCCTGGATGGGAGGCAGCTACGAGCAGTACTTC. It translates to CAWMGGSYEQYF.

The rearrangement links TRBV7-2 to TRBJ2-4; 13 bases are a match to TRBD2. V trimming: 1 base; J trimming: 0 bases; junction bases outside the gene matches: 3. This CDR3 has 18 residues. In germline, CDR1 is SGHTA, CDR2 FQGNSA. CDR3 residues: CASSLGRLAGGAKNIQYF. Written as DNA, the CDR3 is TGTGCCAGCAGCTTAGGAAGACTAGCGGGAGGAGCCAAAAACATTCAGTACTTC. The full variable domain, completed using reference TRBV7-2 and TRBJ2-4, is GAGVSQSPSNKVTEKGKDVELRCDPISGHTALYWYRQSLGQGLEFLIYFQGNSAPDKSGLPSDRFSAERTGGSVSTLTIQRTQQEDSAVYLCASSLGRLAGGAKNIQYFGAGTRLSVL.

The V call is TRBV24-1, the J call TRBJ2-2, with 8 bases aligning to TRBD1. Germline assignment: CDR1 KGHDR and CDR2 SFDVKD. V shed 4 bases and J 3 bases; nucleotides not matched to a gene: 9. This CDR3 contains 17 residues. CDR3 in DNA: TGTGCCACCAGTGACCCGGGGACAGGTCGGGACACCGGGGAGCTGTTTTTT. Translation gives CATSDPGTGRDTGELFF.

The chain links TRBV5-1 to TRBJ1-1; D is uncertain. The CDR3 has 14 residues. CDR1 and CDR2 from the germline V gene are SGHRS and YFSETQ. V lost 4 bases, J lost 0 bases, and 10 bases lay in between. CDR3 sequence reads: CASSRTEMNTEAFF. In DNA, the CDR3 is TGCGCCAGCAGCCGGACGGAAATGAACACTGAAGCTTTCTTT.

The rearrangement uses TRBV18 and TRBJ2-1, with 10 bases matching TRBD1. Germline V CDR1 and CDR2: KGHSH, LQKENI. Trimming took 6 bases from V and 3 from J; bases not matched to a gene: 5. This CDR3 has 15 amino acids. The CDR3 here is CASSLRDRGYNEQFF. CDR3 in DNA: TGTGCCAGCTCGCTCCGGGACAGGGGCTACAATGAGCAGTTCTTC.

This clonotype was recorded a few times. The CDR3 region is CASSYDGGSSYEQYF. The CDR3 nucleotides read TGTGCCAGCAGTTACGACGGCGGGAGCTCCTACGAGCAGTACTTC. The rearrangement joins TRBV6-2 or TRBV6-3 to TRBJ2-7; 7 positions match TRBD2. Germline CDR1 is MNHEY and CDR2 is SVGEGT. The CDR3 spans 15 residues. V lost 2 bases and J lost 0; bases outside the gene matches: 4.

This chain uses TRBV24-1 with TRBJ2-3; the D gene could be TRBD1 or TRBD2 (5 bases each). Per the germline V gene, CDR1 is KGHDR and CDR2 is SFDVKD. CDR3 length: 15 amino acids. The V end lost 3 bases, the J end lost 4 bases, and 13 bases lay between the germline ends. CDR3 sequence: CATSDRDDAADTQYF. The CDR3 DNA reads TGTGCCACCAGTGATCGGGACGATGCGGCAGATACGCAGTATTTT.

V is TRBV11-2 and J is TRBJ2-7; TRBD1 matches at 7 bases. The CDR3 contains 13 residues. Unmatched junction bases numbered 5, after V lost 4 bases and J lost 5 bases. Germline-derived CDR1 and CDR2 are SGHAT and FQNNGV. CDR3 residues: CASSSTGYHEQYF. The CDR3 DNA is TGTGCCAGCAGCTCGACAGGGTACCACGAGCAGTACTTC.

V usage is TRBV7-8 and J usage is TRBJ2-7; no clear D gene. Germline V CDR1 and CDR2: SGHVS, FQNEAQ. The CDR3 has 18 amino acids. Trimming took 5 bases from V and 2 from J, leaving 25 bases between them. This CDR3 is CASSPTPHHGPSTYEQYF. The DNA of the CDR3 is TGTGCCAGCAGCCCAACCCCCCACCACGGGCCTTCAACCTACGAGCAGTACTTC.

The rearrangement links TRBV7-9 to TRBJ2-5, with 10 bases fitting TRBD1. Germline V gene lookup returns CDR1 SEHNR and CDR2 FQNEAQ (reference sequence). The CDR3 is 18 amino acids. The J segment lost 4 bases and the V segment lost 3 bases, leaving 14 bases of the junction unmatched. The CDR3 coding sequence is TGTGCCAGCAGCTTGGGGACAGGGGACGCCTCCTGGGTAGAGACCCAGTACTTC. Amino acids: CASSLGTGDASWVETQYF.

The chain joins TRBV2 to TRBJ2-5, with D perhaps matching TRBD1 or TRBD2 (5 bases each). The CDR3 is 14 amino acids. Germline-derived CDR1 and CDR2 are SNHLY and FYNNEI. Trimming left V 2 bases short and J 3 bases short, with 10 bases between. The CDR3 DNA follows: TGTGCCAGCAGTGAACGCCAGGGAGAAGAGACCCAGTACTTC. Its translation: CASSERQGEETQYF.

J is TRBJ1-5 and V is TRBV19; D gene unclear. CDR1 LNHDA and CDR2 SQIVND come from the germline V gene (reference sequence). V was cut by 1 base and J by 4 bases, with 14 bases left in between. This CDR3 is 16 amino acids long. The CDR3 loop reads CASSIASGVVNQPQHF. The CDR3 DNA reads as TGTGCCAGTAGTATAGCGTCTGGAGTGGTAAATCAGCCCCAGCATTTT.

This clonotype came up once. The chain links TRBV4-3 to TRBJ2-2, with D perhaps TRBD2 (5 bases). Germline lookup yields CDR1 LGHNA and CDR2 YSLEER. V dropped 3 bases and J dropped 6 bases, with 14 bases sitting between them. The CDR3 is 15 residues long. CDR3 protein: CASSQWLAKAGELFF. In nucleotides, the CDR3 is TGCGCCAGCAGCCAGTGGCTAGCAAAAGCCGGGGAGCTGTTTTTT.

The chain's CDR3 is CASSYSSSLAGYYNEQFF. DNA of the CDR3: TGTGCCAGCAGTTACTCATCCTCCCTAGCGGGGTACTACAATGAGCAGTTCTTC. The V and J genes are TRBV6-5 and TRBJ2-1, with TRBD2 matching 9 bases. The length of the CDR3 is 18 residues. Germline trimming cut 0 bases from V and 3 bases from J; bases unmatched to any gene: 9. The germline V gene encodes CDR1 MNHEY and CDR2 SVGAGI.